Listed below are T cell receptor beta chains from one sample, sequenced in a study of blood T cell repertoires in COVID-19. Data came from immunoSEQ multiplex PCR; TCRdb stores just in-frame clones and leaves some out. This sample has around 300,000 clones, with approximately 89% found just once. Sequenced sample: peripheral blood. These receptors were obtained from a woman aged 25 to 39 with COVID-19, enrolled during active disease. Each CDR3 is given with its conserved first and last residue. A D gene is named only where the DNA matches it firmly. Size is stated for part of the rows, as once, few or many counts, or as a class when the clone is expanded.

v_call: TRBV10-2
j_call: TRBJ1-1
d_call: .
clone_size: .
cdr3_length: 16
cdr3_nt: TGCGCCAGCAGTGAGAGGGGGGGAGCATCGAACACTGAAGCTTTCTTT
cdr3_aa: CASSERGGASNTEAFF

v_call: TRBV21-1
j_call: TRBJ2-7
d_call: .
clone_size: .
cdr3_length: 14
cdr3_nt: TGTGCCAGCAGCAAAGTTCAGGAATCCTACGAGCAGTACTTC
cdr3_aa: CASSKVQESYEQYF

v_call: TRBV18
j_call: TRBJ2-5
d_call: .
clone_size: once
cdr3_length: 15
cdr3_nt: TGTGCCAGCTCACCAAGGAGCCTAGAGCAAGAGACCCAGTACTTC
cdr3_aa: CASSPRSLEQETQYF

v_call: TRBV3-1/TRBV3-2
j_call: TRBJ1-2
d_call: TRBD1
clone_size: .
cdr3_length: 14
cdr3_nt: TGTGCCAGCAGCCAAGATTGGGACAGTTCGGGCTACACCTTC
cdr3_aa: CASSQDWDSSGYTF

v_call: TRBV4-2
j_call: TRBJ2-5
d_call: TRBD2
clone_size: .
cdr3_length: 16
cdr3_nt: TGTGCCAGCAGCCGTAGCGGGGGGCAAACCCAAGAGACCCAGTACTTC
cdr3_aa: CASSRSGGQTQETQYF

v_call: TRBV6-5
j_call: TRBJ2-1
d_call: .
clone_size: .
cdr3_length: 14
cdr3_nt: TGTGCCAGCAGTTCTGCTAGCACCTACAATGAGCAGTTCTTC
cdr3_aa: CASSSASTYNEQFF

v_call: TRBV30
j_call: TRBJ1-6
d_call: TRBD1
clone_size: .
cdr3_length: 13
cdr3_nt: TGTGCCTGGTCCGGGACAGGGGAATCTCCCCTCCACTTT
cdr3_aa: CAWSGTGESPLHF

v_call: TRBV2
j_call: TRBJ1-2
d_call: .
clone_size: .
cdr3_length: 13
cdr3_nt: TGTGCCAGCAGTGAGGGGGGGGTGGATGGCTACACCTTC
cdr3_aa: CASSEGGVDGYTF

v_call: TRBV5-1
j_call: TRBJ1-3
d_call: .
clone_size: .
cdr3_length: 18
cdr3_nt: TGCGCCAGCAGCTATGACAGTCCCTTTCCCGCCTCTGGAAACACCATATATTTT
cdr3_aa: CASSYDSPFPASGNTIYF

v_call: TRBV5-4
j_call: TRBJ1-1
d_call: .
clone_size: .
cdr3_length: 13
cdr3_nt: TGTGCCAGCAGCCTACAGGAGAACACTGAAGCTTTCTTT
cdr3_aa: CASSLQENTEAFF

v_call: TRBV19
j_call: TRBJ1-1
d_call: .
clone_size: .
cdr3_length: 15
cdr3_nt: TGTGCCAGTAGTATAGTAAAACAGGAGAACACTGAAGCTTTCTTT
cdr3_aa: CASSIVKQENTEAFF

v_call: TRBV5-1
j_call: TRBJ1-2
d_call: .
clone_size: .
cdr3_length: 14
cdr3_nt: TGCGCCAGCAGCGAGGAGGGACTCAACTATGGCTACACCTTC
cdr3_aa: CASSEEGLNYGYTF

v_call: TRBV3-1/TRBV3-2
j_call: TRBJ1-1
d_call: .
clone_size: .
cdr3_length: 15
cdr3_nt: TGTGCCAGCAGCCCACAATCGAACAGTCTGCTTGAAGCTTTCTTT
cdr3_aa: CASSPQSNSLLEAFF

v_call: TRBV7-9
j_call: TRBJ2-3
d_call: TRBD1
clone_size: .
cdr3_length: 14
cdr3_nt: TGTGCCAGCAGCCGGACAGGGGAGACAGATACGCAGTATTTT
cdr3_aa: CASSRTGETDTQYF

v_call: TRBV7-2
j_call: TRBJ2-1
d_call: .
clone_size: .
cdr3_length: 15
cdr3_nt: TGTGCCAGCAGCTTTTCGGGGAGCTCCTACAATGAGCAGTTCTTC
cdr3_aa: CASSFSGSSYNEQFF

v_call: TRBV19
j_call: TRBJ1-2
d_call: .
clone_size: .
cdr3_length: 13
cdr3_nt: TGTGCCAGTAGGAAAGGGGGAAACTATGGCTACACCTTC
cdr3_aa: CASRKGGNYGYTF

v_call: TRBV9
j_call: TRBJ1-3
d_call: .
clone_size: .
cdr3_length: 15
cdr3_nt: TGTGCCAGCAGCGTAGATTCTCAGTTCGGAAACACCATATATTTT
cdr3_aa: CASSVDSQFGNTIYF

v_call: TRBV7-9
j_call: TRBJ1-5
d_call: .
clone_size: .
cdr3_length: 14
cdr3_nt: TGTGCCAGCAGCTCGAGTGCAAGCAATCAGCCCCAGCATTTT
cdr3_aa: CASSSSASNQPQHF

v_call: TRBV6-1
j_call: TRBJ1-4
d_call: .
clone_size: .
cdr3_length: 16
cdr3_nt: TGTGCCAGCAGTGAAATGACGACAGCAACTAATGAAAAACTGTTTTTT
cdr3_aa: CASSEMTTATNEKLFF

v_call: TRBV6-5
j_call: TRBJ1-1
d_call: .
clone_size: .
cdr3_length: 13
cdr3_nt: TGTGCCAGCTCCAGCGGGAGTCCGATTGAAGCTTTCTTT
cdr3_aa: CASSSGSPIEAFF

v_call: TRBV6-5
j_call: TRBJ1-1
d_call: .
clone_size: .
cdr3_length: 14
cdr3_nt: TGTGCCAGCAGTCGTCTACAGGGAGATACTGAAGCTTTCTTT
cdr3_aa: CASSRLQGDTEAFF

v_call: TRBV5-1
j_call: TRBJ1-2
d_call: TRBD1
clone_size: .
cdr3_length: 15
cdr3_nt: TGCGCCAGCAGCAAGGGACAGGCAGCTAACTATGGCTACACCTTC
cdr3_aa: CASSKGQAANYGYTF

v_call: TRBV11-3
j_call: TRBJ2-5
d_call: .
clone_size: .
cdr3_length: 13
cdr3_nt: TGTGCCAGCAGCTTAGGACAGGGAGGGACCCAGTACTTC
cdr3_aa: CASSLGQGGTQYF

v_call: TRBV28
j_call: TRBJ1-5
d_call: .
clone_size: .
cdr3_length: 14
cdr3_nt: TGTGCCAGCACAGAGGGGGGGGGCAATCAGCCCCAGCATTTT
cdr3_aa: CASTEGGGNQPQHF

v_call: TRBV19
j_call: TRBJ2-1
d_call: .
clone_size: .
cdr3_length: 13
cdr3_nt: TGTGCCAGTACCCGTCGTGGAGTCCATGAGCAGTTCTTC
cdr3_aa: CASTRRGVHEQFF

v_call: TRBV4-1
j_call: TRBJ1-1
d_call: .
clone_size: few
cdr3_length: 15
cdr3_nt: TGCGCCAGCAGCCAACCAACCGCAGGGTACCCTGAAGCTTTCTTT
cdr3_aa: CASSQPTAGYPEAFF

v_call: TRBV6-2/TRBV6-3
j_call: TRBJ2-1
d_call: TRBD2
clone_size: .
cdr3_length: 18
cdr3_nt: TGTGCCAGCAGTTATTCCCTAGCGGGGAATAGAGGCTACAATGAGCAGTTCTTC
cdr3_aa: CASSYSLAGNRGYNEQFF

v_call: TRBV7-2
j_call: TRBJ1-1
d_call: .
clone_size: once
cdr3_length: 15
cdr3_nt: TGTGCCAGCAGCTTACGGAGGGGCGCGGACACTGAAGCTTTCTTT
cdr3_aa: CASSLRRGADTEAFF

v_call: TRBV6-1
j_call: TRBJ1-1
d_call: .
clone_size: once
cdr3_length: 15
cdr3_nt: TGTGCCAGCAGTGAGTGGCGAGACAGGCTGACTGAAGCTTTCTTT
cdr3_aa: CASSEWRDRLTEAFF

v_call: TRBV21-1
j_call: TRBJ1-2
d_call: .
clone_size: .
cdr3_length: 14
cdr3_nt: TGTGCCAGCAGCAAAGTTGAGTTTAACTATGGCTACACCTTC
cdr3_aa: CASSKVEFNYGYTF

v_call: TRBV10-2
j_call: TRBJ1-2
d_call: TRBD1
clone_size: once
cdr3_length: 15
cdr3_nt: TGCGCCAGCAGTGCCCGTAGGACAGGGAGATATGGCTACACCTTC
cdr3_aa: CASSARRTGRYGYTF

v_call: TRBV7-2
j_call: TRBJ2-3
d_call: TRBD1
clone_size: .
cdr3_length: 16
cdr3_nt: TGTGCCAGCAGCCCACAGGGGGCTCTTGGTGTAGATACGCAGTATTTT
cdr3_aa: CASSPQGALGVDTQYF

v_call: TRBV11-3
j_call: TRBJ2-2
d_call: TRBD1
clone_size: .
cdr3_length: 17
cdr3_nt: TGTGCCAGCAGCCCATGGGACAGATATACATTTTCCGGGGAGCTGTTTTTT
cdr3_aa: CASSPWDRYTFSGELFF

v_call: TRBV2
j_call: TRBJ2-1
d_call: TRBD2
clone_size: .
cdr3_length: 15
cdr3_nt: TGTGCCAGCAGTGCACAGGGACTAGCGGGTCATGAGCAGTTCTTC
cdr3_aa: CASSAQGLAGHEQFF

v_call: TRBV6-2/TRBV6-3
j_call: TRBJ2-1
d_call: .
clone_size: .
cdr3_length: 13
cdr3_nt: TGTGCCAGCAGTTGGGCGGGGAAGGATGAGCAGTTCTTC
cdr3_aa: CASSWAGKDEQFF

v_call: TRBV5-1
j_call: TRBJ1-3
d_call: .
clone_size: .
cdr3_length: 14
cdr3_nt: TGCGCCAGCAGCTTACCGACAGAGTTAAACACCATATATTTT
cdr3_aa: CASSLPTELNTIYF

v_call: TRBV5-4
j_call: TRBJ2-3
d_call: .
clone_size: .
cdr3_length: 16
cdr3_nt: TGTGCCAGCAGCTTGAATCCCCTGGCGGCTACAGATACGCAGTATTTT
cdr3_aa: CASSLNPLAATDTQYF

v_call: TRBV18
j_call: TRBJ2-2
d_call: TRBD2
clone_size: once
cdr3_length: 15
cdr3_nt: TGTGCCAGCTCACTCGGCGGGGGGAACACCGGGGAGCTGTTTTTT
cdr3_aa: CASSLGGGNTGELFF

v_call: TRBV6-5
j_call: TRBJ2-7
d_call: TRBD1
clone_size: .
cdr3_length: 15
cdr3_nt: TGTGCCAGCAGTTACTCGACAGGGGTGCCGGGCGAGCAGTACTTC
cdr3_aa: CASSYSTGVPGEQYF

v_call: TRBV4-1
j_call: TRBJ2-2
d_call: TRBD2
clone_size: .
cdr3_length: 15
cdr3_nt: TGCGCCAGCAGCCAGGGACTAGCGGGGGCCGGGGAGCTGTTTTTT
cdr3_aa: CASSQGLAGAGELFF

v_call: TRBV6-5
j_call: TRBJ1-3
d_call: .
clone_size: .
cdr3_length: 15
cdr3_nt: TGTGCCAGCACCAACAGGTTAAGCTCTGGAAACACCATATATTTT
cdr3_aa: CASTNRLSSGNTIYF

v_call: TRBV27
j_call: TRBJ1-1
d_call: .
clone_size: .
cdr3_length: 15
cdr3_nt: TGTGCCAGCAGTTTCGTTCTTGGGAGGAACACTGAAGCTTTCTTT
cdr3_aa: CASSFVLGRNTEAFF

v_call: TRBV10-3
j_call: TRBJ1-1
d_call: TRBD1
clone_size: once
cdr3_length: 15
cdr3_nt: TGTGCCATCAGTGAAGGGACAGGGAGGAACACTGAAGCTTTCTTT
cdr3_aa: CAISEGTGRNTEAFF

v_call: TRBV5-1
j_call: TRBJ2-3
d_call: TRBD2
clone_size: once
cdr3_length: 15
cdr3_nt: TGCGCCAGCAGCGGGGGACTAGCAATTACAGATACGCAGTATTTT
cdr3_aa: CASSGGLAITDTQYF

v_call: TRBV5-6
j_call: TRBJ2-2
d_call: .
clone_size: once
cdr3_length: 17
cdr3_nt: TGTGCCAGCAGCTTGTCCTGGAGGCAGGAGAACACCGGGGAGCTGTTTTTT
cdr3_aa: CASSLSWRQENTGELFF

v_call: TRBV7-9
j_call: TRBJ2-2
d_call: .
clone_size: .
cdr3_length: 17
cdr3_nt: TGTGCCAGCAGCCCTCCCGTGGGGGGGCGGCGCACCGGGGAGCTGTTTTTT
cdr3_aa: CASSPPVGGRRTGELFF